The clone carrying this TCR beta chain has more than one count but fewer than ten. Its target is not known. The entry originates in a study of T cells in localized non-small cell lung cancer. Regarding the study as a whole: In adjacent lung appeared a median around 56 of the top 100 tumor clones. It was uninvolved adjacent lung that showed the highest T cell clonality, exceeding tumor. There was an association of higher blood T cell density with longer overall survival. Only one tumor region was sequenced, so heterogeneity remains possible.

Data came from immunoSEQ multiplex PCR; TCRdb stores just in-frame clones and leaves some out. The sample lists approximately 89,000 clones; around 80% were seen once. This CDR3 is 14 amino acids long. V lost 5 bases and J lost 0; bases outside the gene matches: 3. Germline CDR1 reads SGHAT; CDR2 reads FQNNGV. Sequencing used PBMCs, obtained before any cancer treatment. V usage is TRBV11-2 and J usage is TRBJ1-1; 7 bases are a match to TRBD1. The sequence derives from a man between 40 and 70 years old with stage II squamous cell lung carcinoma. The DNA for the CDR3 is TGTGCCAGCAGCCCCCAGGGGGTGAACACTGAAGCTTTCTTT. Its protein is CASSPQGVNTEAFF.